The entry that follows covers one T cell receptor (beta chain) sequence. This clonotype was recorded many times. Its antigen remains unidentified. Nothing much larger sits one base from this clone, and base qualities are not available. This record comes from a study of neurological immune-mediated disorders (dated 2019 in TCRdb). Looking at the study overall: Peripheral blood TCR-beta repertoires from HTLV-I-associated myelopathy (HAM/TSP) patients, multiple sclerosis patients and healthy controls were compared by UMI-based sequencing. Longitudinal samples, technical triplicates and paired sorted CD4+ and CD8+ T-cell subsets, alongside PBMC samples, were included among the approximately 100 TCR-beta libraries. Longitudinal HAM/TSP and healthy donors had 3 time-points each (about 3-45 month intervals). The cohort was made up of approximately 69 subjects, consisting of 15 or so HAM/TSP patients, some 34 multiple sclerosis patients and about 20 healthy controls.

cDNA was synthesized by template-switch 5'RACE using a primer carrying a 10-nucleotide random unique molecular identifier by which each TCR transcript was tagged. Over 200 million TCR-beta sequences, covering 15-18 subjects, were produced in each sequencing run. The RNeasy kit was used to extract total RNA. TCR-beta VDJ regions were amplified with primers for the TCR constant region and the 5'RACE anchor, using the KAPA Real-time Library Amplification kit. Sample indexes and Illumina adaptors were added in a first PCR, and a second PCR then increased library yield. After purification with Ampure beads, the TCR product of roughly 650 bp was size-selected on a 2% E-gel SizeSelection system. Before pooling, libraries had their quality checked on a Bioanalyzer, their concentration measured with Qubit, and their quantity determined with the Kapa Library Quantification kit. Paired-end 2 x 150 bp sequencing of the libraries was performed on an Illumina HiSeq 2500. To increase sequence diversity, roughly 24-31% phiX was spiked into each library pool. The study's processing was this. The quality-filtered reads were processed with the UMI-based MiGEC pipeline, whose error correction step removed more than 75% of the raw TCR sequences. IMGT germline references were used for alignment of VDJ genes, and clonotypes were defined by a unique CDR3 amino acid sequence together with V-J genes. Clonal expansion, Shannon diversity and CDR3 relatedness (CalcPairwiseDistances, ClusterSamples) were evaluated with VDJtools, and phylogenetic trees were built with CLCbio workbench. Expanded clones were defined as having at least 8 unique UMIs, based on coefficient-of-variation modelling across technical triplicates. TCRdb took the public reads, trimmed them with fastp at Q25, ran MiXCR for clone calling and kept in-frame beta chains. Identical CDR3 protein sequences are pooled into one entry, listed with their most common genes and DNA. None of the V and J calls come from the authors' own analysis; TCRdb made them. The sample profile shows fewer than 50,000 distinct CDR3 sequences; roughly 13% of them were found once. The ten largest make up 9% of the sample.

What the work shows at the level of the full study, not this receptor alone: TCR clonal expansion was highest in HAM/TSP patients and lowest in MS patients, with MS patients falling below even healthy controls. No identical CDR3 amino acid sequences were found to be shared among expanded clones across subjects, suggesting that TCR-beta repertoires were private in all groups.

What the time point label conveys for this sample: longitudinal time-point 3. For the unsorted PBMC libraries, 2 million PBMCs were stored in RNAlater at -80 degrees C until RNA extraction and were used to generate the libraries. PBMCs were separated from peripheral blood using Ficoll-Hypaque density gradient centrifugation and then cryopreserved in liquid nitrogen. Sequencing was carried out using PBMCs. This receptor was obtained from a male donor with HTLV-1-associated myelopathy (HAM/TSP).

The CDR3 loop reads CSARAGLGQNTGELFF. In nucleotides, the sequence is TGCAGTGCTAGAGCCGGTCTGGGACAGAACACCGGGGAGCTGTTTTTT. Rearrangement joined TRBV20-1 to TRBJ2-2, and TRBD1 may be the D gene, going by 6 matching bases. The germline V gene encodes CDR1 DFQATT and CDR2 SNEGSKA (reference sequence). The germline ends are 13 bases apart after V is trimmed by 1 base and J by 1 base. The CDR3 spans 16 residues, from the cysteine through the phenylalanine. Only CDR3 DNA is held: 48 bases, read in frame from base 1.